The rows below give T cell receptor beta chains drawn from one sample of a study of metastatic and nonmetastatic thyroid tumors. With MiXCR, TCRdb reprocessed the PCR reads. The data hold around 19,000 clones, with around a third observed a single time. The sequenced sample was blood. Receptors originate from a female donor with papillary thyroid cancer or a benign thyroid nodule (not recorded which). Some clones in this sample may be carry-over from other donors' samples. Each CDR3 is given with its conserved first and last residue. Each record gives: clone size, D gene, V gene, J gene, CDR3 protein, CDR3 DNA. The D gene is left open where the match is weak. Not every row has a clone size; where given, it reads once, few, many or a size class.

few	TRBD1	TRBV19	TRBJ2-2	CASSIRGQGNTGELFF	TGTGCCAGTAGTATTCGGGGACAGGGAAACACCGGGGAGCTGTTTTTT
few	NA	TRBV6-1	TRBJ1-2	CASSEGWERDGYTF	TGTGCCAGCAGTGAAGGCTGGGAGAGGGATGGCTACACCTTC
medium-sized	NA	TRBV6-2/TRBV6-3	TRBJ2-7	CASSYSAGGYEQYF	TGTGCCAGCAGTTACTCAGCCGGGGGCTACGAGCAGTACTTC
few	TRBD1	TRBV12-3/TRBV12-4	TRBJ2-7	CASSLVSWGQEAYEQYF	TGTGCCAGCAGTTTAGTATCGTGGGGACAGGAGGCCTACGAGCAGTACTTC
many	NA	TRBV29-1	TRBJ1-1	CSVEGSTEAFF	TGCAGCGTTGAAGGCAGCACTGAAGCTTTCTTT
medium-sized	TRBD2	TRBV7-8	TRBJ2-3	CASSLRGGSRTDTQYF	TGTGCCAGCAGCTTACGTGGCGGGAGCCGCACAGATACGCAGTATTTT
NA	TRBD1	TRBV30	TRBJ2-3	CAWSLGGRNTDTQYF	TGTGCCTGGAGCCTAGGGGGCAGAAACACAGATACGCAGTATTTT
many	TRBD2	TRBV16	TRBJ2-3	CASSQHSGGRLSDTQYF	TGTGCCAGCAGCCAACACTCGGGAGGGCGGCTTTCAGATACGCAGTATTTT
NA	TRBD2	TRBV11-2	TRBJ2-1	CASSLTSGDYNEQFF	TGTGCCAGCAGCTTAACTAGCGGGGATTACAATGAGCAGTTCTTC
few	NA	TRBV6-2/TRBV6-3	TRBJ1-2	CASIAKFYGYTF	TGTGCCAGCATCGCGAAGTTCTATGGCTACACCTTC
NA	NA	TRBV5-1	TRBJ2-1	CASSPGWGPTLDEQFF	TGCGCCAGCAGCCCGGGTTGGGGGCCCACTTTGGATGAGCAGTTCTTC
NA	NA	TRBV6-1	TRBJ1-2	CASSSPGRPYGYTF	TGTGCCAGCAGCTCTCCGGGAAGGCCCTATGGCTACACCTTC
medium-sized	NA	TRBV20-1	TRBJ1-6	CSARDLGGQYNSPLHF	TGCAGTGCTAGAGATCTGGGGGGTCAATATAATTCACCCCTCCACTTT
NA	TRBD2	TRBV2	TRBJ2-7	CASSQLAGNYEQYF	TGTGCCAGCAGTCAACTAGCGGGAAATTACGAGCAGTACTTC
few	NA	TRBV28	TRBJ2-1	CASTTLDRYYNEQFF	TGTGCCAGCACCACACTTGACAGATACTACAATGAGCAGTTCTTC
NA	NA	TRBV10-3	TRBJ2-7	CAISGSTTTSRLGVHHYEQYF	TGTGCCATCAGTGGATCCACCACTACGAGCAGGTTGGGCGTCCACCACTACGAGCAGTACTTC
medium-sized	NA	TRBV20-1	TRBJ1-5	CSARDFRDSNQPQHF	TGCAGTGCTAGAGATTTTCGGGACAGCAATCAGCCCCAGCATTTT